This T cell receptor beta chain was observed in a study of CD8 T cells in ankylosing spondylitis. Germline CDR1 MDHEN, CDR2 SYDVKM. Losses at the gene ends were 6 bases for V and 7 bases for J; bases not matched to a gene: 29. The CDR3 has 21 amino acids. This clonotype was picked up many times. Its target is unknown. Study-level findings and limits: Significantly higher representation of disease-linked clones was reported for matched ankylosing spondylitis synovial fluid. Disease-linked clones had a CD8+ phenotype and relatively low frequency in peripheral blood. Seemingly characteristic of ankylosing spondylitis blood was a TCR beta motif consisting of several highly homologous variants.

Quantitative molecular-barcoded 5'-RACE generated the TCR beta libraries. TCRdb processed the 5' RACE reads anew with MiXCR; each CDR3 protein has one entry. The sample includes approximately 30,000 distinct CDR3 sequences, about 7.2% of them seen just once. The chain employs TRBV28 and TRBJ2-1; the match to TRBD1 covers 8 bases. The sequence derives from a male donor with ankylosing spondylitis or in good health (not recorded which). The sample was blood, either unsorted or a sorted T cell fraction (not recorded which). Here the CDR3 DNA reads TGTGCCAGCAGCACCACCGGGACAGGACCCAGGGAAGAGTTCGGGAGAAATGAGCAGTTCTTC. Its protein is CASSTTGTGPREEFGRNEQFF.